One and the same sample provided the 5 T cell receptor beta chains below, sequenced in a study of blood T cell repertoires in COVID-19 (dated by TCRdb to 2020 to 2022). Library preparation used the immunoSEQ multiplex PCR assay. TCRdb obtained this table from immuneACCESS and retained in-frame rearrangements with V and J assigned. These tables miss some clones; where compared with another copy, unresolved V genes account for less than half of the shortfall, and the remainder is unexplained. Within this sample are 250,000 to 350,000 clones, with about 90% of them counted one time only. Roughly 2% of the sample is in the top ten clones. The sample was peripheral blood. These receptor sequences come from a man between 18 and 35 years old with active or convalescent COVID-19.

DNA of the CDR3: TGTGCCAGCAGTTTATGGACAGGTGCAACTAATGAAAAACTGTTTTTT. It translates to CASSLWTGATNEKLFF. The chain recombines TRBV27 with TRBJ1-4, with TRBD1 matching over 7 bases. The CDR3 runs 16 residues. Trimming took 1 base from V and 0 from J; bases not matched to a gene: 2. The V gene's germline CDR1 is MNHEY and CDR2 SMNVEV (reference sequence). Full variable domain (rest looked up from reference TRBV27 and TRBJ1-4): EAQVTQNPRYLITVTGKKLTVTCSQNMNHEYMSWYRQDPGLGLRQIYYSMNVEVTDKGDVPEGYKVSRKEKRNFPLILESPSPNQTSLYFCASSLWTGATNEKLFFGSGTQLSVL.

The chain has TRBV11-2 and TRBJ1-1; D is unresolved. V was clipped by 2 bases and J by 5 bases, with 18 bases between them. Looked up from germline, CDR1 is SGHAT and CDR2 is FQNNGV. The CDR3 has 16 amino acids. The CDR3 reads CASSLRVGQWTTEAFF. The CDR3 region has the DNA TGTGCCAGCAGCTTACGGGTGGGCCAATGGACTACTGAAGCTTTCTTT.

This clone has just one count. V is TRBV24-1 and J is TRBJ2-1; D call uncertain. V lost 3 bases, J lost 2 bases, and 10 bases lay in between. The CDR3 spans 15 residues. Germline assignment: CDR1 KGHDR and CDR2 SFDVKD. DNA for the CDR3: TGTGCCACCAGTGATGTACAGTTAACCTACAATGAGCAGTTCTTC. It codes for CATSDVQLTYNEQFF.

This chain links TRBV9 with TRBJ2-7; 8 bases agree with TRBD1. The V segment lost 1 base and the J segment 5 bases; nucleotides outside the gene matches: 14. The germline V gene encodes CDR1 SGDLS and CDR2 YYNGEE. CDR3 length: 17 residues. In nucleotides, the CDR3 is TGTGCCAGCAGCGTACCGGGCCCGGGACAGGCATTTCACGAGCAGTACTTC. As protein: CASSVPGPGQAFHEQYF.

The chain joins TRBV24-1 to TRBJ2-1; 11 bases agree with TRBD2. V shed 3 bases and J 6 bases; nucleotides not matched to a gene: 3. This CDR3 is built from 15 residues. CDR1 and CDR2 (germline): KGHDR, SFDVKD. CDR3 loop: CATSDPSGGPNEQFF. CDR3 bases: TGTGCCACCAGTGATCCTAGCGGGGGGCCCAATGAGCAGTTCTTC.